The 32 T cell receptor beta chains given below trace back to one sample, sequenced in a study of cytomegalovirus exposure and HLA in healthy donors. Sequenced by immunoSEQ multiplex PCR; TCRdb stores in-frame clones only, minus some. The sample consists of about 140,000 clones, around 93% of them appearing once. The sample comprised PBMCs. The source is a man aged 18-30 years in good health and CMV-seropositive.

CDR3 protein: CASSRGSFTDTQYF. The DNA for the CDR3 is TGTGCCAGCAGTCGCGGGTCATTCACAGATACGCAGTATTTT. The V and J genes are TRBV2 and TRBJ2-3; a weak D match, TRBD2 (5 bases). V shed 5 bases and J shed 2 bases, with 11 bases lying between them. The CDR3 is 14 residues long. The V gene's germline CDR1 is SNHLY and CDR2 FYNNEI.

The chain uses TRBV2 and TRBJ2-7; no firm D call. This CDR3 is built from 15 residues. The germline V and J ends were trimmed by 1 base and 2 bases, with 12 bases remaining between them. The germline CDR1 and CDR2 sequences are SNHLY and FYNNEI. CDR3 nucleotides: TGTGCCAGCAGTGAAGGCCTTTCGAGTCCCTACGAGCAGTACTTC. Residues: CASSEGLSSPYEQYF. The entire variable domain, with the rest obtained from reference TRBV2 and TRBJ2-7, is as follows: EPEVTQTPSHQVTQMGQEVILRCVPISNHLYFYWYRQILGQKVEFLVSFYNNEISEKSEIFDDQFSVERPDGSNFTLKIRSTKLEDSAMYFCASSEGLSSPYEQYFGPGTRLTVT.

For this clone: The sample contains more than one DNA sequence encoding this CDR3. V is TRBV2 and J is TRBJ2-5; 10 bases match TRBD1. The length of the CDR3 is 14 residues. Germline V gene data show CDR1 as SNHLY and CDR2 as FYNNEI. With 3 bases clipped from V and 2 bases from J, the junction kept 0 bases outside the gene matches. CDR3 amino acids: CASSEDRGQETQYF. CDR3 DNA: TGTGCCAGCAGTGAGGACAGGGGGCAAGAGACCCAGTACTTC.

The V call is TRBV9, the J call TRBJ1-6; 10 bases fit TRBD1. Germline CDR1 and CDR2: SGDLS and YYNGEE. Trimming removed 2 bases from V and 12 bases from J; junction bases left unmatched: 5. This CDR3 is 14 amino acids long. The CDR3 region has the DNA TGTGCCAGCAGCGTGTGGGACAGGGGAGGACCCCTCCACTTT. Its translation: CASSVWDRGGPLHF.

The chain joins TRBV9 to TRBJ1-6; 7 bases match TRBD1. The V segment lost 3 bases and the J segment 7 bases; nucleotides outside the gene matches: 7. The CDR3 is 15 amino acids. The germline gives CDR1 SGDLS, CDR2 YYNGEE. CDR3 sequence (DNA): TGTGCCAGCAGCGCCCCCGGGACAGCGAATTCACCCCTCCACTTT. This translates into CASSAPGTANSPLHF.

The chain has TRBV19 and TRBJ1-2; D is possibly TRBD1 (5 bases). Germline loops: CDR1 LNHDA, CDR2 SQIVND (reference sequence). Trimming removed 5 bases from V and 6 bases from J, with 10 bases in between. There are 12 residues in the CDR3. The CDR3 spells CASSSGPDGYTF. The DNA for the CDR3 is TGTGCCAGTAGTTCAGGGCCGGATGGCTACACCTTC.

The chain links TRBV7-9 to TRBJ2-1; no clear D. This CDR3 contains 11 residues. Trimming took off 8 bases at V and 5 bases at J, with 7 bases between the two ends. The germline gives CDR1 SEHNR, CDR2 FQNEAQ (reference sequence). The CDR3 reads CASSYDNEQFF. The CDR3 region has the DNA TGTGCCAGCTCCTACGACAATGAGCAGTTCTTC. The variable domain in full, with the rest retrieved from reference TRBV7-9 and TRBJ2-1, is DTGVSQNPRHKITKRGQNVTFRCDPISEHNRLYWYRQTLGQGPEFLTYFQNEAQLEKSRLLSDRFSAERPKGSFSTLEIQRTEQGDSAMYLCASSYDNEQFFGPGTRLTVL.

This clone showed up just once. CDR3 coding DNA: TGTGCCAGTAGTATAGATACGAGGGCCCGTCAGCCCCAGCATTTT. This encodes CASSIDTRARQPQHF. The chain couples TRBV19 to TRBJ1-5; no firm D call. This CDR3 comprises 15 residues. The ends were cut back, 0 bases at V and 6 bases at J, with 12 bases in the middle. Germline assignment: CDR1 LNHDA and CDR2 SQIVND (reference sequence).

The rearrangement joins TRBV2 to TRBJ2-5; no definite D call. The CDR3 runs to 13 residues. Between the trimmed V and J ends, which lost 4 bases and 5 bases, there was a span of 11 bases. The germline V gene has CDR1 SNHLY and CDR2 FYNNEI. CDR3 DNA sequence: TGTGCCAGCAGTGCGGAAAGGCGGGAGACCCAGTACTTC. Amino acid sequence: CASSAERRETQYF.

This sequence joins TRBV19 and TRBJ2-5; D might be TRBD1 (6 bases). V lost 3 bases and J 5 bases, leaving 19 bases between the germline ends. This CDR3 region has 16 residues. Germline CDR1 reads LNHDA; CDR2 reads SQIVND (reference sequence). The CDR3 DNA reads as TGTGCCAGTAGTATGGGTATTTGGGGCCAGGGGGAGACCCAGTACTTC. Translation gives CASSMGIWGQGETQYF.

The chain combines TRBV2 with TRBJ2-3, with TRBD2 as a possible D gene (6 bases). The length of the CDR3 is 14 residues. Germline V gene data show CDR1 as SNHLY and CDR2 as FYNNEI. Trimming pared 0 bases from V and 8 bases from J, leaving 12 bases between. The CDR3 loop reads CASSEAREEGTQYF. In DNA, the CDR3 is TGTGCCAGCAGTGAAGCGCGGGAAGAAGGTACGCAGTATTTT.

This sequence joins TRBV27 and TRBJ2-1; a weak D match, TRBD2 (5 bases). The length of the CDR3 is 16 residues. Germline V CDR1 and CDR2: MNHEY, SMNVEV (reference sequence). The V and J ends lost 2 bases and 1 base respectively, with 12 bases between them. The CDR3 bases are TGTGCCAGCAGTTTAGAGGGCCCTATGTCCTACAATGAGCAGTTCTTC. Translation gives CASSLEGPMSYNEQFF.

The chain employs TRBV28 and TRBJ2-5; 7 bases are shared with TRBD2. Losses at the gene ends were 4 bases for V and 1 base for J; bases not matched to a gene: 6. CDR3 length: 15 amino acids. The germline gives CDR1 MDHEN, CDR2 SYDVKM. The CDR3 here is CASSYEGGVQETQYF. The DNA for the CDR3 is TGTGCCAGCAGTTACGAGGGAGGGGTCCAAGAGACCCAGTACTTC.

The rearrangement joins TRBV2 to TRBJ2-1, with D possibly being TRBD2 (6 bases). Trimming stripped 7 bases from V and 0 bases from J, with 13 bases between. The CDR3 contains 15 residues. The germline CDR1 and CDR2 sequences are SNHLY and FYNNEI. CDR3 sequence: CASIGGDSSYNEQFF. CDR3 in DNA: TGTGCCAGCATCGGCGGGGATAGCTCCTACAATGAGCAGTTCTTC.

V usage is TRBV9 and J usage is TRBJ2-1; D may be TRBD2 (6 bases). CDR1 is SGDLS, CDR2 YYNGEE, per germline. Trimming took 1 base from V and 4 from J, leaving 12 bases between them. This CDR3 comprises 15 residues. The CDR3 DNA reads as TGTGCCAGCAGCGTATCCGGGACTTATTACAATGAGCAGTTCTTC. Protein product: CASSVSGTYYNEQFF. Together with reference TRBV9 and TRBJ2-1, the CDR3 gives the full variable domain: DSGVTQTPKHLITATGQRVTLRCSPRSGDLSVYWYQQSLDQGLQFLIQYYNGEERAKGNILERFSAQQFPDLHSELNLSSLELGDSALYFCASSVSGTYYNEQFFGPGTRLTVL.

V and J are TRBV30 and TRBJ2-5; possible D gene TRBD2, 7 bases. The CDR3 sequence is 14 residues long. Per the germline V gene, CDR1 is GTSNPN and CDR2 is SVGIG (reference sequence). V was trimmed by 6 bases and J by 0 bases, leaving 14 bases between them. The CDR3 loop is CACLKGGYQETQYF. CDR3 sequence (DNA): TGTGCCTGTTTAAAGGGGGGGTACCAAGAGACCCAGTACTTC.

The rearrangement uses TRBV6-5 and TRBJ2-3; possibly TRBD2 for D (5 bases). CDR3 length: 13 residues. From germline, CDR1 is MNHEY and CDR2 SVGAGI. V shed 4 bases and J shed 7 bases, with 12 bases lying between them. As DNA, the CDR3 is TGTGCCAGCAGTTCGCCTAGCCAGTATACGCAGTATTTT. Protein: CASSSPSQYTQYF.

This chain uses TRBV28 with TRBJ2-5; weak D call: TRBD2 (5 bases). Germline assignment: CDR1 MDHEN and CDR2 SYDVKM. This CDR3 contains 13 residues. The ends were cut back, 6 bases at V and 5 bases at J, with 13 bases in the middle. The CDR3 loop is CASRAPGIETQYF. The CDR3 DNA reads TGTGCCAGCAGGGCTCCGGGAATCGAGACCCAGTACTTC.

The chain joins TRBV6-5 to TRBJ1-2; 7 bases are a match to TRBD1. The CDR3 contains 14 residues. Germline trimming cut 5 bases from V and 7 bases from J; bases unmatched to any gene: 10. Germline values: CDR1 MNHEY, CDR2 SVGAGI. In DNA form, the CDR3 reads TGTGCCAGCAGTCGTACAGGGGCGCAGGGTGGCTACACCTTC. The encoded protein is CASSRTGAQGGYTF.

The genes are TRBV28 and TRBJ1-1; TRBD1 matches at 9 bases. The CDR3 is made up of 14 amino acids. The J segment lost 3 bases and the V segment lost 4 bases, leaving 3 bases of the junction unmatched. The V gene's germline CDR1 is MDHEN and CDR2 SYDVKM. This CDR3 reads CASSSGQGDTEAFF. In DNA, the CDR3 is TGTGCCAGCAGTTCGGGACAGGGAGACACTGAAGCTTTCTTT.

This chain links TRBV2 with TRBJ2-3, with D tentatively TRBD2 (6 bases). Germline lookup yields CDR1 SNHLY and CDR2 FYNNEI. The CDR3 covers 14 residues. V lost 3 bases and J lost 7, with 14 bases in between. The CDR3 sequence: CASSDGRATNTQYF. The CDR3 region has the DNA TGTGCCAGCAGTGACGGGAGAGCTACAAATACGCAGTATTTT.

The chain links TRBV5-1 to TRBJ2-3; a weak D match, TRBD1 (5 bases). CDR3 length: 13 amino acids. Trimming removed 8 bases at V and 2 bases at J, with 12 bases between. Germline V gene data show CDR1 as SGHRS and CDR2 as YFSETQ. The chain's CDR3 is CASRTPVTDTQYF. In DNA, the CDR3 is TGCGCCAGTAGGACACCGGTCACAGATACGCAGTATTTT.

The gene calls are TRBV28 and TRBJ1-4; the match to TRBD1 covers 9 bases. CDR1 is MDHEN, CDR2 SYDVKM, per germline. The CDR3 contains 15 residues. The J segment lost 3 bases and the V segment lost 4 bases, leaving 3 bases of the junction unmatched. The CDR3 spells CASSSHRGPNEKLFF. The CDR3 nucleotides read TGTGCCAGCAGTTCTCACAGGGGGCCTAATGAAAAACTGTTTTTT.

DNA of the CDR3: TGTGCCAGTAGCCTGCTAAGCACAGATACGCAGTATTTT. This encodes CASSLLSTDTQYF. V usage is TRBV19 and J usage is TRBJ2-3; D call uncertain. The germline V gene encodes CDR1 LNHDA and CDR2 SQIVND (reference sequence). CDR3 length: 13 amino acids. Trimming pared 6 bases from V and 0 bases from J, leaving 7 bases between.

CDR3 sequence reads: CASSRDSANYGYTF. The CDR3 DNA reads TGTGCCAGCAGCCGGGACAGTGCTAACTATGGCTACACCTTC. The rearrangement links TRBV6-6 to TRBJ1-2, with 7 bases lining up with TRBD1. This CDR3 comprises 14 residues. V lost 6 bases to trimming and J lost 0 bases; unmatched junction nucleotides: 4. Germline CDR1 and CDR2: MNHNY and SVGAGI (reference sequence).

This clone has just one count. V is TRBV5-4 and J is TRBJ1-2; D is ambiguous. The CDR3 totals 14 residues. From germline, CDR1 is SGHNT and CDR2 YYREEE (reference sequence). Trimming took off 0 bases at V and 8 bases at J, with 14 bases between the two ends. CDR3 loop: CASSLADRERGYTF. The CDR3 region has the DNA TGTGCCAGCAGCTTGGCCGACCGGGAACGAGGCTACACCTTC. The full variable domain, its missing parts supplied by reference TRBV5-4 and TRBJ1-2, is ETGVTQSPTHLIKTRGQQVTLRCSSQSGHNTVSWYQQALGQGPQFIFQYYREEENGRGNFPPRFSGLQFPNYSSELNVNALELDDSALYLCASSLADRERGYTFGSGTRLTVV.

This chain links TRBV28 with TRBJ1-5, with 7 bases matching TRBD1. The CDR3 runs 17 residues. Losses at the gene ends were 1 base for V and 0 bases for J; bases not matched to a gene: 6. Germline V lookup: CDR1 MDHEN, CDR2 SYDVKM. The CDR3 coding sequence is TGTGCCAGCAGTTTATACGGGACAGATTATAGCAATCAGCCCCAGCATTTT. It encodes CASSLYGTDYSNQPQHF.

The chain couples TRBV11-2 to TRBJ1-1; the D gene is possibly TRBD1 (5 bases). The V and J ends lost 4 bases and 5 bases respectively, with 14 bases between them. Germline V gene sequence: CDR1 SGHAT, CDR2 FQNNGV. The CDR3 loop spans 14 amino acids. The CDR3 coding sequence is TGTGCCAGCAGCTCTGGGGGGGGTGTAACTGAAGCTTTCTTT. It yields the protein CASSSGGGVTEAFF.

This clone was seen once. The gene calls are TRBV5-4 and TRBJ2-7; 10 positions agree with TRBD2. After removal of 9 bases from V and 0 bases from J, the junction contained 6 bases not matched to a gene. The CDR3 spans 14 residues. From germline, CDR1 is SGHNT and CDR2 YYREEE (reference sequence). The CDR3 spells CAITASGSSYEQYF. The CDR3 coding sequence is TGTGCCATCACGGCTAGCGGGAGCTCCTACGAGCAGTACTTC. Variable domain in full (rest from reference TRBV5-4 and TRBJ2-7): ETGVTQSPTHLIKTRGQQVTLRCSSQSGHNTVSWYQQALGQGPQFIFQYYREEENGRGNFPPRFSGLQFPNYSSELNVNALELDDSALYLCAITASGSSYEQYFGPGTRLTVT.

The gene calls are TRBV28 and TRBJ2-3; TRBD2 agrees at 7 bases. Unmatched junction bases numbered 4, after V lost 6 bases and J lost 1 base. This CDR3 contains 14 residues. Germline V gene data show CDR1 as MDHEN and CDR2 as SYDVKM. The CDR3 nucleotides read TGTGCCAGCAGCCGTACTAGCGGCACAGATACGCAGTATTTT. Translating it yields CASSRTSGTDTQYF.

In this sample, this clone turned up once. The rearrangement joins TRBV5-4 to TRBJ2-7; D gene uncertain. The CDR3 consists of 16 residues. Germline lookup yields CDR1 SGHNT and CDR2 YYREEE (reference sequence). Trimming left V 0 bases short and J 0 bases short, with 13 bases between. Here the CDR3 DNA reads TGTGCCAGCAGCTTGGCTTGCGGAAGGAGCTCCTACGAGCAGTACTTC. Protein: CASSLACGRSSYEQYF. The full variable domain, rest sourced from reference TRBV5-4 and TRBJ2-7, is ETGVTQSPTHLIKTRGQQVTLRCSSQSGHNTVSWYQQALGQGPQFIFQYYREEENGRGNFPPRFSGLQFPNYSSELNVNALELDDSALYLCASSLACGRSSYEQYFGPGTRLTVT.

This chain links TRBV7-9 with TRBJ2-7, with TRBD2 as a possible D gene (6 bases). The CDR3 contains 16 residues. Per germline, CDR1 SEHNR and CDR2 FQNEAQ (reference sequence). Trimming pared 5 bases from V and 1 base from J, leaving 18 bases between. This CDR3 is CASSPPVAGRSYEQYF. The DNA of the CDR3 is TGTGCCAGCAGCCCCCCCGTAGCAGGGAGGTCCTACGAGCAGTACTTC.